This TCR beta chain came from a study of CD8 T cells in ankylosing spondylitis. The study's findings and limits: Clones linked to disease, bearing a CD8+ phenotype, were relatively rare in peripheral blood. Certain motif variants had earlier appeared in reactive arthritis synovial fluid and blood. Several highly homologous variants made up a TCR beta motif, and this motif appeared characteristic of ankylosing spondylitis blood. Disease-linked clones reportedly showed significant enrichment in matched ankylosing spondylitis synovial fluid.

The CDR3 totals 15 residues. Germline assignment: CDR1 LNHDA and CDR2 SQIVND (reference sequence). With 9 bases clipped from V and 3 bases from J, the junction kept 7 bases outside the gene matches. In this sample, this clonotype turned up a few times. Its antigen remains unknown. TCRdb re-analysed the 5' RACE reads in MiXCR, keeping a single row per CDR3 protein. This table holds some 450,000 distinct CDR3 sequences, roughly 18% found once. The sample taken for sequencing was blood, either unsorted or a sorted T cell fraction (not recorded which). V and J are TRBV19 and TRBJ2-1; 11 nucleotides match TRBD1. The sequence was obtained from a male donor with ankylosing spondylitis. In DNA form, the CDR3 reads TGTGCCAGCAGCACCGGGACAGGGGGCTACAATGAGCAGTTCTTC. Its translation: CASSTGTGGYNEQFF. Looking up the rest from reference TRBV19 and TRBJ2-1 gives the full variable domain: DGGITQSPKYLFRKEGQNVTLSCEQNLNHDAMYWYRQDPGQGLRLIYYSQIVNDFQKGDIAEGYSVSREKKESFPLTVTSAQKNPTAFYLCASSTGTGGYNEQFFGPGTRLTVL.